This T cell receptor beta chain was documented in a study of blood T cell repertoires in COVID-19. Study-level background: The samples span acute and convalescent COVID-19 from the United States, Italy and Spain. The cDNA or gDNA used as material had been derived from T cells, B-cell-depleted T cells, or PBMCs.

All enrollees were about 18 to 89 years old and from about two dozen US areas. The CDR3 runs to 16 residues. Unmatched junction bases numbered 8, after V lost 6 bases and J lost 1 base. Germline V gene data show CDR1 as LNHDA and CDR2 as SQIVND (reference sequence). Original processing methods: Amplification from reference gene primers served as the basis for estimated nucleated cell counts. Assay used: immunoSEQ multiplex PCR; TCRdb lists only in-frame clones, some missing. The D gene and trimming were derived from the DNA, and the V and J assignments and clone size from that table. In the table there are 200,000 to 300,000 clones, approximately 90% of which are singletons.

The rearrangement uses TRBV19 and TRBJ1-3, with 8 bases lining up with TRBD1. Sample: PBMCs or T cells enriched from blood (not recorded which). The source is a woman in her forties with acute COVID-19. The CDR3 loop is CASSILRTGSGNTIYF. Written as DNA, the CDR3 is TGTGCCAGTAGCATCCTGCGGACAGGGTCTGGAAACACCATATATTTT.